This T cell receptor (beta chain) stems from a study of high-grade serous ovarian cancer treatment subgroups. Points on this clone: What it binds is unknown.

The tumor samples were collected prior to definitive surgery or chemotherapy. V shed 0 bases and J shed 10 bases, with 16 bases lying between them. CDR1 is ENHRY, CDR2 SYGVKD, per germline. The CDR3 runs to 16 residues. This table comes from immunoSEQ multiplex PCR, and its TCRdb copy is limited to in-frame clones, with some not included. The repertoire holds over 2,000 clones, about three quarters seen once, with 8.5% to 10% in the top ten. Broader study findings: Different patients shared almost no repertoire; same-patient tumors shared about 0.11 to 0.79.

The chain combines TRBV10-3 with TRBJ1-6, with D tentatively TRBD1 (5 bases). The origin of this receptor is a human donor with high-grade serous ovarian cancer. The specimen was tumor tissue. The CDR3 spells CAISESETAQRSPLHF. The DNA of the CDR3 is TGTGCCATCAGTGAGTCCGAGACAGCTCAACGGTCACCCCTCCACTTT.